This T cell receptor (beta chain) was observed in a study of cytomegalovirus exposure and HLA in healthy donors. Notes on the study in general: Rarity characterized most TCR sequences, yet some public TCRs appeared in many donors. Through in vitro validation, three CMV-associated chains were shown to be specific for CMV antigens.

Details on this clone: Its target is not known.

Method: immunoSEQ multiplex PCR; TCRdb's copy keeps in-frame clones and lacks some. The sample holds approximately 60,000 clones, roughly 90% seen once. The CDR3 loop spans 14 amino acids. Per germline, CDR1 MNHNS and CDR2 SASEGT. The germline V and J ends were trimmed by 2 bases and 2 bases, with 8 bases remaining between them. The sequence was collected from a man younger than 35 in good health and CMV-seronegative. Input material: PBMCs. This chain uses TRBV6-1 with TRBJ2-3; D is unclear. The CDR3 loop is CASSEHLHTDTQYF. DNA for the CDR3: TGTGCCAGCAGTGAACATTTACACACAGATACGCAGTATTTT.